This T cell receptor (beta chain) was obtained from a study of blood T cell repertoires in COVID-19. This clone was observed a handful of times. TCRdb keeps only in-frame clones here, not all; method: immunoSEQ multiplex PCR. The sample gives around 70,000 clones, about 89% of which show up once; 0.5% to 0.7% is in the top ten. The germline gives CDR1 MDHEN, CDR2 SYDVKM. This CDR3 spans 13 amino acids. With 8 bases removed from V and 1 base from J, the gap between germline ends came to 11 bases. This TCR came from a man aged 60-69 years with acute or convalescent COVID-19. The sequenced sample was peripheral blood. The chain couples TRBV28 to TRBJ1-2; D might be TRBD1 (6 bases). For the CDR3, the DNA is TGTGCCAGCGGGAGGGGGGGTAACTATGGCTACACCTTC. Translation gives CASGRGGNYGYTF.